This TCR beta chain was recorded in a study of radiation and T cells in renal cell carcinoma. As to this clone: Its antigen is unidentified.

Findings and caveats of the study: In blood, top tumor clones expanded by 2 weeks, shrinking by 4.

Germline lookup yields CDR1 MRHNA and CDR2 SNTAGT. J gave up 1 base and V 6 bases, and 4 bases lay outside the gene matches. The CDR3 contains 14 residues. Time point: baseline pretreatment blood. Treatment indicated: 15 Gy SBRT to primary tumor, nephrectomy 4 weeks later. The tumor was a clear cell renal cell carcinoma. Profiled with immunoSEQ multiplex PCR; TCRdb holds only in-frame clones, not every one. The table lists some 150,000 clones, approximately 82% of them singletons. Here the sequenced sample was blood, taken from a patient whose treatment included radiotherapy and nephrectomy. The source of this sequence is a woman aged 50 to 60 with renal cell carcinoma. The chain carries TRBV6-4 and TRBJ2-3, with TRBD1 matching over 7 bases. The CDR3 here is CASSVGGRTDTQYF. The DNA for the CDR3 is TGTGCCAGCAGCGTAGGGGGCCGCACAGATACGCAGTATTTT.